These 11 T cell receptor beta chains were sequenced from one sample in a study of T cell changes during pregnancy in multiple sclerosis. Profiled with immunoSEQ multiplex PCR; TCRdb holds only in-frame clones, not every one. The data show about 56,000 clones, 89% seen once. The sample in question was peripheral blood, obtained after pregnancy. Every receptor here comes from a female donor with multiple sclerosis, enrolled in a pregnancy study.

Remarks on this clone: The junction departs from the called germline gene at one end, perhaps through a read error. The CDR3 nucleotides are TGTGCCAGTAGCTATTCTGGCGGAAACACCATATATTTT. Its protein is CASSYSGGNTIYF. The chain has TRBV7-2 and TRBJ1-3; no reliable D call. Per germline, CDR1 SGHTA and CDR2 FQGNSA. This CDR3 is built from 13 residues.

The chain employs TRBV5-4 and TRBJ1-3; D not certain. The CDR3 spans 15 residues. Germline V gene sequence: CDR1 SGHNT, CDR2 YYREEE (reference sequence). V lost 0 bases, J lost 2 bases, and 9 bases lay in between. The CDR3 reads CASSLVAGAGNTIYF. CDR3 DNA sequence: TGTGCCAGCAGCTTGGTCGCGGGCGCTGGAAACACCATATATTTT.

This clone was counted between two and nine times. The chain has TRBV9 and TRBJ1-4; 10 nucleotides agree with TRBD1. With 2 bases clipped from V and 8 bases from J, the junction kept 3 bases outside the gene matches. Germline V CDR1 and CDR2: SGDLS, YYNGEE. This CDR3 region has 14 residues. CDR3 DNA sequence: TGTGCCAGCAGCGTTGGACAGGGGGGAGAAAAACTGTTTTTT. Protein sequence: CASSVGQGGEKLFF.

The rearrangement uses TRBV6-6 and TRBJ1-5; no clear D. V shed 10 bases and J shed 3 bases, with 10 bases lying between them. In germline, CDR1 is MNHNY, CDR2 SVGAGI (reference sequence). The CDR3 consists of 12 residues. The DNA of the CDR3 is TGTGCCACCGACGGGGTCAATCAGCCCCAGCATTTT. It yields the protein CATDGVNQPQHF.

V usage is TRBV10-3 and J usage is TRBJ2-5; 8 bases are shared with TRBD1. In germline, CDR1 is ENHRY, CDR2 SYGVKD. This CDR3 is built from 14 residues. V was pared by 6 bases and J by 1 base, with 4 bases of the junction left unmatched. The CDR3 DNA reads TGTGCCATCAGACCGGGACAGGCCCAAGAGACCCAGTACTTC. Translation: CAIRPGQAQETQYF.

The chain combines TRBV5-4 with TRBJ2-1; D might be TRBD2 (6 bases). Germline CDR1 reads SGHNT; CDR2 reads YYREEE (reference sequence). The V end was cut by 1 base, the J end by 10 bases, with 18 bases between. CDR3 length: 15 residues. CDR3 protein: CASSLMRGLSGEQFF. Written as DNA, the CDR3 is TGTGCCAGCAGCTTGATGCGGGGCCTATCGGGGGAGCAGTTCTTC.

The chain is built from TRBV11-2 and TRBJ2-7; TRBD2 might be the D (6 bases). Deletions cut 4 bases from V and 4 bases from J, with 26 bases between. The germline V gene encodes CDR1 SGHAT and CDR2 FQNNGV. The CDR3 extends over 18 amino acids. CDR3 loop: CASSSYFGPEGHRYEQYF. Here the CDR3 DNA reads TGTGCCAGCAGCTCTTACTTTGGACCGGAGGGGCATCGGTACGAGCAGTACTTC. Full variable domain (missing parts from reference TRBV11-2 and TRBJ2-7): EAGVAQSPRYKIIEKRQSVAFWCNPISGHATLYWYQQILGQGPKLLIQFQNNGVVDDSQLPKDRFSAERLKGVDSTLKIQPAKLEDSAVYLCASSSYFGPEGHRYEQYFGPGTRLTVT.

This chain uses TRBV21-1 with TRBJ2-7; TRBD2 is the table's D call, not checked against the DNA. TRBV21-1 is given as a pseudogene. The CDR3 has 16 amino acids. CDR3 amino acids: CASSKALSTTGYGQYF. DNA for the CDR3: TGTGCCAGCAGCAAAGCCCTATCCACGACCGGGTACGGGCAGTACTTC.

The CDR3 protein is CASSLGDRGEKLFF. The CDR3 nucleotides read TGCGCCAGCAGCTTGGGGGACAGGGGTGAAAAACTGTTTTTT. The chain carries TRBV5-1 and TRBJ1-4; 10 bases are shared with TRBD1. The germline V gene encodes CDR1 SGHRS and CDR2 YFSETQ. J lost 7 bases, V lost 0 bases, and 0 bases had no gene match. This CDR3 spans 14 amino acids.

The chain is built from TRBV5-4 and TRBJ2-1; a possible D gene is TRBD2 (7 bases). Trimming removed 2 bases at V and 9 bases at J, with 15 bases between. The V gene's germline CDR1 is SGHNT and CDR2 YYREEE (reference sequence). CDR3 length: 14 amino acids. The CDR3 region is CASSFGGGLIEQFF. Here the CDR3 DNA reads TGTGCCAGCAGCTTTGGGGGGGGCCTGATTGAGCAGTTCTTC.

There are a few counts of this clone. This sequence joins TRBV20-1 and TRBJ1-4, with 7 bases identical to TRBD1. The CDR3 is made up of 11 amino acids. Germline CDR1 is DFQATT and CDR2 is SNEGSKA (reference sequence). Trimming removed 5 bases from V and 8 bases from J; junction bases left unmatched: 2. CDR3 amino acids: CSAAGQEKLFF. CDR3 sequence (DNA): TGCAGTGCTGCGGGACAGGAAAAACTGTTTTTT.